This entry features one T cell receptor beta chain sequence. Its specificity is not known. The data derive from a study of OX40 agonist ivuxolimab in advanced cancers. Study details: Patients received the agonistic anti-OX40 (CD134) antibody ivuxolimab.

The study, taken as a whole, reports: Low normalized T-cell clonal expansion was additionally recorded for some nonresponders.

TCRdb's table, derived via immunoSEQ multiplex PCR, lists solely in-frame clones and lacks some. The table has about 69,000 clones, over 75% seen once; the top ten hold roughly 6.1%. Trimming pared 5 bases from V and 2 bases from J, leaving 3 bases between. This CDR3 is built from 11 residues. Germline V gene data show CDR1 as SGHVS and CDR2 as FNYEAQ. Specimen: CD4+ or CD8+ T cells sorted from blood, collected in a trial of the OX40 agonist ivuxolimab. V and J are TRBV7-6 and TRBJ2-5; D remains unclear. This receptor was identified in an adult with an advanced solid tumor such as melanoma, head and neck, liver or kidney cancer. For the CDR3, the DNA is TGTGCCAGCAGCATTCAAGAGACCCAGTACTTC. This encodes CASSIQETQYF.